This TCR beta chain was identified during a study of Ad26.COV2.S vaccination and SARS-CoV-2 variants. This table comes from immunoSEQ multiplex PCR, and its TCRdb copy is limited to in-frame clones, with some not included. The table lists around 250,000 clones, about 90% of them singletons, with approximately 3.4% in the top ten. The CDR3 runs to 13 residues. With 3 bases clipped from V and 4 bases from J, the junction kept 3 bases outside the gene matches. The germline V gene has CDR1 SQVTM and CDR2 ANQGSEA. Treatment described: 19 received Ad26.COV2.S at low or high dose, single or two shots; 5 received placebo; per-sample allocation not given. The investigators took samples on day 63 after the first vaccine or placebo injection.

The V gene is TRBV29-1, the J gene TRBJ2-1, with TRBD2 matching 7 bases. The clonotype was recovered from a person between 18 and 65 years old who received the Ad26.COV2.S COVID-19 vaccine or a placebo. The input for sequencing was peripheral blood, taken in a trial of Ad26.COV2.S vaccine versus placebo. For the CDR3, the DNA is TGCAGCGTTGATGGGGGGGTGTACAATGAGCAGTTCTTC. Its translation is CSVDGGVYNEQFF.